The 21 T cell receptor beta chains listed next were all sequenced from one sample in a study of shared clonotypes between healthy human individuals. Naive CD8 cells comprised CD45RO-negative, CCR7-positively selected cells, excluding terminally differentiated effector memory CD45RA+ cells. Here immunoSEQ multiplex PCR was the method, and the copy in TCRdb shows in-frame clones only, minus some. The sample contains about 2.1 million clones, 90% to 95% of which appear only once. Sequencing input: naive CD8+ T cells from PBMCs. These receptors were collected from a man aged 18 to 29 in good health. Some clones in this sample may be carry-over from other donors' samples.

This chain uses TRBV4-1 with TRBJ2-2, with 12 bases aligning to TRBD1. Germline CDR1 MGHRA, CDR2 YSYEKL. V shed 6 bases and J 7 bases; nucleotides not matched to a gene: 9. The CDR3 runs to 16 residues. The CDR3 DNA reads as TGCGCCAGCAGAGCCGGGGACAGGGGGCTTGTCGGGGAGCTGTTTTTT. Protein sequence: CASRAGDRGLVGELFF.

In DNA form, the CDR3 reads TGTGCCAGCAGTGAATATATTTGGCGCGAGCAGTACTTC. It yields the protein CASSEYIWREQYF. The chain carries TRBV25-1 and TRBJ2-7; D gene ambiguous. The V gene's germline CDR1 is MGHDK and CDR2 SYGVNS. The CDR3 has 13 residues. V lost 0 bases and J lost 6, with 9 bases in between.

The V call is TRBV19, the J call TRBJ1-1; no definite D call. This CDR3 region has 12 residues. Trimming left V 2 bases short and J 6 bases short, with 7 bases between. Per the germline V gene, CDR1 is LNHDA and CDR2 is SQIVND (reference sequence). This CDR3 reads CASSITDPEAFF. DNA of the CDR3: TGTGCCAGTAGTATAACGGATCCTGAAGCTTTCTTT. The entire variable domain, with the rest obtained from reference TRBV19 and TRBJ1-1, is as follows: DGGITQSPKYLFRKEGQNVTLSCEQNLNHDAMYWYRQDPGQGLRLIYYSQIVNDFQKGDIAEGYSVSREKKESFPLTVTSAQKNPTAFYLCASSITDPEAFFGQGTRLTVV.

The rearrangement joins TRBV27 to TRBJ2-1; the match to TRBD2 covers 8 bases. CDR3 length equals 16 residues. Germline V gives CDR1 MNHEY, CDR2 SMNVEV (reference sequence). J gave up 6 bases and V 6 bases, and 13 bases lay outside the gene matches. The chain's CDR3 is CASSRLSGAPSNEQFF. CDR3 bases: TGTGCCAGCAGCCGACTTAGCGGGGCTCCTAGCAATGAGCAGTTCTTC.

The chain is built from TRBV6-5 and TRBJ2-2; 7 bases fit TRBD1. CDR1 MNHEY and CDR2 SVGAGI come from the germline V gene. Losses at the gene ends were 0 bases for V and 6 bases for J; bases not matched to a gene: 7. The CDR3 covers 16 residues. The CDR3 region is CASSYSRGRSSGELFF. DNA for the CDR3: TGTGCCAGCAGTTACTCTAGGGGGCGGTCTTCCGGGGAGCTGTTTTTT.

CDR3 residues: CASSYRTGTDEQFF. CDR3 bases: TGTGCCAGCAGTTACCGAACGGGGACCGATGAGCAGTTCTTC. V gene TRBV6-5 combines with J gene TRBJ2-1; D possibly matches TRBD1 or TRBD2 (5 bases each). CDR3 length: 14 residues. Trimming took off 2 bases at V and 8 bases at J, with 13 bases between the two ends. Germline CDR1 is MNHEY and CDR2 is SVGAGI.

The V gene is TRBV11-3, the J gene TRBJ2-1; D may be TRBD1 (8 bases). The CDR3 length is 18 residues. Germline CDR1 and CDR2: SGHNT and YENEEA. V was trimmed by 4 bases and J by 5 bases, leaving 24 bases between them. CDR3 nucleotide sequence: TGTGCCAGCAGCTCAGGACAGGGTTGGCTAGCGGAAGACAATGAGCAGTTCTTC. Translation: CASSSGQGWLAEDNEQFF.

V usage is TRBV7-8 and J usage is TRBJ1-1, with 8 bases aligning to TRBD1. CDR1 is SGHVS, CDR2 FQNEAQ, per germline. The CDR3 is 15 residues long. V dropped 2 bases and J dropped 5; count of bases not matched to a gene: 7. The CDR3 region has the DNA TGTGCCAGCAGCTTAACAGGGGGAACGGGAACTGAAGCTTTCTTT. It specifies CASSLTGGTGTEAFF.

This chain joins TRBV7-2 and TRBJ2-5; D gene uncertain. V lost 2 bases, J lost 5 bases, and 9 bases lay in between. Germline lookup yields CDR1 SGHTA and CDR2 FQGNSA. The CDR3 has 13 residues. The CDR3 DNA reads as TGTGCCAGCAGCTTAATCTCTGGGGAGACCCAGTACTTC. Protein product: CASSLISGETQYF. Full variable domain (remainder filled in from reference TRBV7-2 and TRBJ2-5): GAGVSQSPSNKVTEKGKDVELRCDPISGHTALYWYRQSLGQGLEFLIYFQGNSAPDKSGLPSDRFSAERTGGSVSTLTIQRTQQEDSAVYLCASSLISGETQYFGPGTRLLVL.

This clone has a single count. This sequence joins TRBV9 and TRBJ2-2; no clear D. The V end lost 5 bases, the J end lost 5 bases, and 13 bases lay between the germline ends. In germline, CDR1 is SGDLS, CDR2 YYNGEE. This CDR3 is 14 amino acids long. The DNA of the CDR3 is TGTGCCAGCAGTTTTTCTCCACGTACCGGGGAGCTGTTTTTT. It translates to CASSFSPRTGELFF. Based on the CDR3 plus reference TRBV9 and TRBJ2-2, the full variable domain is DSGVTQTPKHLITATGQRVTLRCSPRSGDLSVYWYQQSLDQGLQFLIQYYNGEERAKGNILERFSAQQFPDLHSELNLSSLELGDSALYFCASSFSPRTGELFFGEGSRLTVL.

The gene calls are TRBV6-5 and TRBJ2-7; no clear D gene. The germline V gene has CDR1 MNHEY and CDR2 SVGAGI. The V end was cut by 7 bases, the J end by 2 bases, with 3 bases between. This CDR3 has 10 residues. CDR3 DNA: TGTGCCAGCAAACCCTACGAGCAGTACTTC. It specifies CASKPYEQYF.

The chain recombines TRBV10-1 with TRBJ2-2, with D perhaps TRBD1 (5 bases). Germline CDR1 WNHNN, CDR2 SYGVQD (reference sequence). Trimming stripped 4 bases from V and 2 bases from J, with 14 bases between. This CDR3 spans 16 amino acids. CDR3 nucleotides: TGCGCCAGCAGTGGGGGCTCGGGCCCTAACACCGGGGAGCTGTTTTTT. Protein product: CASSGGSGPNTGELFF.

The chain has TRBV19 and TRBJ2-7, with D perhaps TRBD2 (6 bases). The CDR3 is 13 amino acids. The V and J ends lost 4 bases and 3 bases respectively, with 10 bases between them. The germline V gene has CDR1 LNHDA and CDR2 SQIVND (reference sequence). CDR3: CASSKGLFYEQYF. DNA for the CDR3: TGTGCCAGTAGTAAGGGACTCTTCTACGAGCAGTACTTC.

The J gene is TRBJ2-3, the V gene TRBV6-1, with 7 nucleotides matching TRBD1. CDR3 length equals 15 residues. Losses at the gene ends were 6 bases for V and 2 bases for J; bases not matched to a gene: 8. From germline, CDR1 is MNHNS and CDR2 SASEGT. CDR3 in amino acids: CASREQGFDTDTQYF. CDR3 nucleotide sequence: TGTGCCAGCAGAGAACAGGGGTTTGACACAGATACGCAGTATTTT.

The V and J genes are TRBV7-9 and TRBJ1-4; 7 bases map to TRBD1. CDR3 length: 13 amino acids. Trimming at V came to 4 bases and at J to 7 bases, leaving 3 bases not matched to a gene. Germline-derived CDR1 and CDR2 are SEHNR and FQNEAQ (reference sequence). This chain's CDR3 is CASSSDRAEKLFF. Written as DNA, the CDR3 is TGTGCCAGCAGCTCAGACAGGGCTGAAAAACTGTTTTTT. The variable domain in full, completed from reference TRBV7-9 and TRBJ1-4, reads DTGVSQNPRHKITKRGQNVTFRCDPISEHNRLYWYRQTLGQGPEFLTYFQNEAQLEKSRLLSDRFSAERPKGSFSTLEIQRTEQGDSAMYLCASSSDRAEKLFFGSGTQLSVL.

V is TRBV19 and J is TRBJ1-5, with D possibly being TRBD1 (5 bases). Germline loops: CDR1 LNHDA, CDR2 SQIVND (reference sequence). With 4 bases removed from V and 1 base from J, the gap between germline ends came to 11 bases. This CDR3 has 15 residues. The CDR3 DNA reads as TGTGCCAGTAGTAAAGCTTGGGGCAGCAATCAGCCCCAGCATTTT. As protein: CASSKAWGSNQPQHF.

This chain connects TRBV19 to TRBJ2-7, with 9 bases aligning to TRBD2. The CDR3 length is 13 residues. CDR1 and CDR2 (germline): LNHDA, SQIVND (reference sequence). With 6 bases clipped from V and 5 bases from J, the junction kept 5 bases outside the gene matches. The CDR3 DNA reads TGTGCCAGTAGCATGACTAGCGGCAACGAGCAGTACTTC. It translates to CASSMTSGNEQYF. Supplemented by reference TRBV19 and TRBJ2-7, the full variable domain reads DGGITQSPKYLFRKEGQNVTLSCEQNLNHDAMYWYRQDPGQGLRLIYYSQIVNDFQKGDIAEGYSVSREKKESFPLTVTSAQKNPTAFYLCASSMTSGNEQYFGPGTRLTVT.

The chain combines TRBV2 with TRBJ2-7; 8 bases agree with TRBD1. The CDR3 runs to 17 residues. From germline, CDR1 is SNHLY and CDR2 FYNNEI. The V and J ends lost 5 bases and 5 bases, in that order; junction bases with no gene match: 17. This CDR3 reads CASSTITGQVFGNEQYF. The CDR3 nucleotides read TGTGCCAGCAGTACAATCACGGGACAGGTCTTTGGAAACGAGCAGTACTTC.

This chain connects TRBV6-5 to TRBJ2-3; 8 bases are a match to TRBD2. Germline V CDR1 and CDR2: MNHEY, SVGAGI. V gave up 2 bases and J gave up 0 bases; unmatched junction bases: 4. CDR3 length: 16 residues. The CDR3 DNA sequence: TGTGCCAGCAGTTACACTAGACTAGCGAGCACAGATACGCAGTATTTT. It is translated as CASSYTRLASTDTQYF.

This chain joins TRBV27 and TRBJ1-2; D gene uncertain. The germline V gene has CDR1 MNHEY and CDR2 SMNVEV (reference sequence). CDR3 length: 16 amino acids. V gave up 6 bases and J gave up 2 bases, with 19 bases separating them. For the CDR3, the DNA is TGTGCCAGCAGCCCTTCGTTCGGGGTCACAAACTATGGCTACACCTTC. Protein sequence: CASSPSFGVTNYGYTF.

This clone was detected only once. The chain employs TRBV19 and TRBJ2-7, with D tentatively TRBD1 (6 bases). This CDR3 has 15 amino acids. From germline, CDR1 is LNHDA and CDR2 SQIVND (reference sequence). Trimming left V 3 bases short and J 2 bases short, with 14 bases between. The CDR3, as DNA: TGTGCCAGTAGTATTTTGGGGGCCTCTACCTACGAGCAGTACTTC. Translation: CASSILGASTYEQYF.